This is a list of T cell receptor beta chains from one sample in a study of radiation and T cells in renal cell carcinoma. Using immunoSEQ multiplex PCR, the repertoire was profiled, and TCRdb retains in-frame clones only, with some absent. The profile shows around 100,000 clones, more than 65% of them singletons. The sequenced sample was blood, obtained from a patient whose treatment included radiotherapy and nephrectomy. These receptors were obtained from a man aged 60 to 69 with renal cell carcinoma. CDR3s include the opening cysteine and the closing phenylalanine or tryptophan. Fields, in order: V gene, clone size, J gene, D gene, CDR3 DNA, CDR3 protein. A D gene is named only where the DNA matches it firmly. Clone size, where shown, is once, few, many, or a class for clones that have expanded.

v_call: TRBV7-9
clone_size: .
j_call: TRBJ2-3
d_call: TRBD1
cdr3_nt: TGTGCCAGCAGCTACACTGCCGGGACAGGGGGCGTTAGAGATACGCAGTATTTT
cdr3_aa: CASSYTAGTGGVRDTQYF

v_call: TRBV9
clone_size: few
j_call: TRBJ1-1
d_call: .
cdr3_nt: TGTGCCAGCAGCGTAGTCCGGGGGAACACTGAAGCTTTCTTT
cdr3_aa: CASSVVRGNTEAFF

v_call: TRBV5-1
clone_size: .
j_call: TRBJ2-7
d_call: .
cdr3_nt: TGCGCCAGCAGCTTGGAGGCGCGGGATGAGCAGTACTTC
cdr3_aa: CASSLEARDEQYF

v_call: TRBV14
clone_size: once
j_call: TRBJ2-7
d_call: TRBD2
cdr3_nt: TGTGCCAGCAGCGGGACTAGCGGGCTCTCCTACGAGCAGTACTTC
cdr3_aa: CASSGTSGLSYEQYF

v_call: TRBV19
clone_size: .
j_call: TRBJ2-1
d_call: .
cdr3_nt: TGTGCCAGTAGTCCCCAACTAGGAAATGAGCAGTTCTTC
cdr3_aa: CASSPQLGNEQFF

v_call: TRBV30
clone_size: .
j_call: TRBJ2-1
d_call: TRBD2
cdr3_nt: TGTGCCTGGGGGACTAGCGGAAATGAGCAGTTCTTC
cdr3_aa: CAWGTSGNEQFF

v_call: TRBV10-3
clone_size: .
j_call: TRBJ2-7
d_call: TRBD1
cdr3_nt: TGTGCCATCAGTGGGACAGGGAGTTACCACGAGCAGTACTTC
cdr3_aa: CAISGTGSYHEQYF

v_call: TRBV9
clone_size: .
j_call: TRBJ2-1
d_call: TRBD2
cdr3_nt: TGTGCCAGCAGCGTAGAAGGGACTAGCCCGACTGAGCAGTTCTTC
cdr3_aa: CASSVEGTSPTEQFF

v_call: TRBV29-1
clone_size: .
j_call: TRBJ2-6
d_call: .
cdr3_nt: TGCAGCGTTTCTGGGACAGGGGCCAACGTCCTGACTTTC
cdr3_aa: CSVSGTGANVLTF

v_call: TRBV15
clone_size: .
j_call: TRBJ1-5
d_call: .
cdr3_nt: TGTGCCACCAGCAGGGGTATTACCCAGGGGAATCAGCCCCAGCATTTT
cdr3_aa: CATSRGITQGNQPQHF

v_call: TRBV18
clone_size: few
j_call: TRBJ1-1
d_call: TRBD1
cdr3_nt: TGTGCCAGCTCACCACAGGGGGCGGGAACTGAAGCTTTCTTT
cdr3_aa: CASSPQGAGTEAFF

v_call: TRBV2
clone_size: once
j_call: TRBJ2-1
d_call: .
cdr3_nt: TGTGCCAGCAGGGGGGACTCCGCGTACTACAATGAGCAGTTCTTC
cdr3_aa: CASRGDSAYYNEQFF

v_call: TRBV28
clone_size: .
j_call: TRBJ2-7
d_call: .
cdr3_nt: TGTGCCAGCAGTGCACCAGGGTCGGGCGAGCAGTACTTC
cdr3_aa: CASSAPGSGEQYF

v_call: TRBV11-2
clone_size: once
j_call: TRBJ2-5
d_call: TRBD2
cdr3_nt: TGTGCCAGCAGCCCGGCTCAGAGCGGGAGACGAGAGACCCAGTACTTC
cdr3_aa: CASSPAQSGRRETQYF

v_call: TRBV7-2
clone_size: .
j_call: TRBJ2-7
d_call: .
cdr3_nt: TGTGCCAGCAGCTTATCAAGCGGTTCCTACGAGCAGTACTTC
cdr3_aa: CASSLSSGSYEQYF

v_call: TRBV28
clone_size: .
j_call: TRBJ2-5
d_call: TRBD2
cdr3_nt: TGTGCCAGCATGGCCGGGAGGAGGGAGACCCAGTACTTC
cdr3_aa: CASMAGRRETQYF

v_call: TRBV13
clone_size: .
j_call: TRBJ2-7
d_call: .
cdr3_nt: TGTGCCAGCAGCTTAGTAGGGTTGAGCTCCTACGAGCAGTACTTC
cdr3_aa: CASSLVGLSSYEQYF

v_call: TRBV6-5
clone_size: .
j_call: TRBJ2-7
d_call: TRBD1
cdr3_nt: TGTGCCAGCAAGGGACAGGCCTCCTACGAGCAGTACTTC
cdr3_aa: CASKGQASYEQYF

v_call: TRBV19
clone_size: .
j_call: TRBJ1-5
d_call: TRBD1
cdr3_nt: TGTGCCAGTAGTACGACAGGGGGCTCTGCTCAGCCCCAGCATTTT
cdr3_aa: CASSTTGGSAQPQHF

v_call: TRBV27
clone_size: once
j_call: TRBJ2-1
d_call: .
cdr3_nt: TGTGCCAGCAGTCTTTTACAAGCAGGGTCCTACAATGAGCAGTTCTTC
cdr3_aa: CASSLLQAGSYNEQFF

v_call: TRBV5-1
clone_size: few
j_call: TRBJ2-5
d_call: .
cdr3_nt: TGCGCCAGCAGCACCGGGACAAAAGAGACCCAGTACTTC
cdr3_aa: CASSTGTKETQYF

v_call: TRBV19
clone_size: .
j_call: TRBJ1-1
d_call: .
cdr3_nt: TGTGCCAGTAGTATATCCGGGCCCACTGAAGCTTTCTTT
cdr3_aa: CASSISGPTEAFF

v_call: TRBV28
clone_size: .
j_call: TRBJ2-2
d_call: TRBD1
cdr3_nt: TGTGCCAGCAGTACTCCGACAGGGGGGGCCGGGGAGCTGTTTTTT
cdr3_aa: CASSTPTGGAGELFF

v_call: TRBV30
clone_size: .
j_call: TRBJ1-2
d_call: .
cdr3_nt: TGTGCCTGGAGTGTACGCCACGACCATGGCTACACCTTC
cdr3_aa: CAWSVRHDHGYTF

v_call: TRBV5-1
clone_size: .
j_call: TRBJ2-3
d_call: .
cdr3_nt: TGCGCCAGCAGCCCCCAGGGTCGGCGGACAGATACGCAGTATTTT
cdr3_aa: CASSPQGRRTDTQYF

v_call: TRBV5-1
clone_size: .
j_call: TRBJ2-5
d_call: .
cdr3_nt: TGCGCCAGCAGCTTGGCAGGGCCAGAGACCCAGTACTTC
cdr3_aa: CASSLAGPETQYF

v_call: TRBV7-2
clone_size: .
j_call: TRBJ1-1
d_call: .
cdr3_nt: TGTGCCAGCAGCCCGGTAGCTGAAGCTTTCTTT
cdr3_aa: CASSPVAEAFF

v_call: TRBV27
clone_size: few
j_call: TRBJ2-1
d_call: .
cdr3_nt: TGTGCCAGCGGCACTCGGGGCTACAATGAGCAGTTCTTC
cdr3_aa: CASGTRGYNEQFF

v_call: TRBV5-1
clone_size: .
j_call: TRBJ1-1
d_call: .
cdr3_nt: TGCGCCAGCAGCGAGATGGACATGATGAACACTGAAGCTTTCTTT
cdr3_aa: CASSEMDMMNTEAFF

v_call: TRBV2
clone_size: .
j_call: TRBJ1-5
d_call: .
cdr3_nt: TGTGCCAGCGGAATTTTCTTCAGGGGCTCCAATCAGCCCCAGCATTTT
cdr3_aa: CASGIFFRGSNQPQHF

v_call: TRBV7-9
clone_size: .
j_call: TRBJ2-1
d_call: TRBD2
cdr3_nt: TGTGCCAGCAGCTTTACTAGCGGGAGGGACAATGAGCAGTTCTTC
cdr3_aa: CASSFTSGRDNEQFF

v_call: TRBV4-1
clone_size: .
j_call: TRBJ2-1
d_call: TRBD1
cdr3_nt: TGCGCCAGCAGCCAAGATCTAGGAGACAGGGGTACAATGAGGCAGTTCTTC
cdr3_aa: CASSQDLGDRGTMRQFF

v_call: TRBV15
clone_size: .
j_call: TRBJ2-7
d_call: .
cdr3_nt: TGTGCCACCAGCAGAGATATGTTCTACGAGCAGTACTTC
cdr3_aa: CATSRDMFYEQYF

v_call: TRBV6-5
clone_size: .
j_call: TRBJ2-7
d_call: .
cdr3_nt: TGTGCCAGCAGTTACTCACCGGGGACTCCCTCCTACGAGCAGTACTTC
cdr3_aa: CASSYSPGTPSYEQYF

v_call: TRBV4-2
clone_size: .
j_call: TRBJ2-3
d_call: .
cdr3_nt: TGTGCCAGCAGCCAAGGTGGAGCGCAGTATTTT
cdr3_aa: CASSQGGAQYF

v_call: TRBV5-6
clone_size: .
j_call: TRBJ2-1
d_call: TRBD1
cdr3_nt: TGTGCCAGCAGTTATGGGACAGGGGGCAATGAGCAGTTCTTC
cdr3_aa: CASSYGTGGNEQFF